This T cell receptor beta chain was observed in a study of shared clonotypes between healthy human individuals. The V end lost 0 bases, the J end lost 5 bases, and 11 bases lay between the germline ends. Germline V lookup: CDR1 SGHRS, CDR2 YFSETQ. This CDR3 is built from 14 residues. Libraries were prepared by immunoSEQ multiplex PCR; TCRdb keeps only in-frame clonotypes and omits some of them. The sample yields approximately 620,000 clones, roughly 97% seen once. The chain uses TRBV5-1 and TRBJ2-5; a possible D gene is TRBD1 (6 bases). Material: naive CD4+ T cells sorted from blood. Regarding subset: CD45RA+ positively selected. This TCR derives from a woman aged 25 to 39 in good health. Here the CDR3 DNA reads TGCGCCAGCAGCTTGGCTACAGGGCGCGAGACCCAGTACTTC. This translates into CASSLATGRETQYF.